This entry lists 24 T cell receptor beta chains sequenced from one sample in a study of T cells after yellow fever vaccination. TCRdb re-called the 5' RACE reads through MiXCR, storing one row per CDR3 protein. The data contain some 320,000 distinct CDR3 sequences, about 4% of them singletons. The sample in question was PBMCs, obtained 5 days after the yellow fever booster vaccination. The origin of the receptors is a man younger than 35 who received the YFV17D yellow fever vaccine.

This clonotype has a count of ten or more. This chain uses TRBV12-3 or TRBV12-4 with TRBJ2-1; D gene uncertain. This CDR3 comprises 12 residues. V lost 2 bases and J lost 7, with 6 bases in between. CDR3 bases: TGTGCCAGCAGTTTAATCGGGAATGAGCAGTTCTTC. This gives the protein CASSLIGNEQFF.

This clonotype was observed many times. One junction end does not reproduce the germline sequence, and a read error may be involved. The chain uses TRBV5-1 and TRBJ1-1; no clear D. In germline, CDR1 is SGHRS, CDR2 YFSETQ. This CDR3 region has 13 residues. The CDR3 region is CASSSGLNTEAFF. The DNA of the CDR3 is TGTGCCAGTAGTTCGGGGTTGAACACTGAAGCTTTCTTT.

Many counts were recorded for this clonotype. V gene TRBV27 combines with J gene TRBJ2-3; 12 nucleotides line up with TRBD2. Per the germline V gene, CDR1 is MNHEY and CDR2 is SMNVEV (reference sequence). This CDR3 is built from 17 residues. V dropped 6 bases and J dropped 4; count of bases not matched to a gene: 11. CDR3 DNA: TGTGCCAGCAGCCGACCCCGACTAGCGGGGGTACCAGATACGCAGTATTTT. Translated: CASSRPRLAGVPDTQYF.

This clonotype was counted at least ten times. The chain joins TRBV4-3 to TRBJ1-2, with unresolved D. Trimming took off 0 bases at V and 4 bases at J, with 12 bases between the two ends. In germline, CDR1 is LGHNA, CDR2 YSLEER. This CDR3 comprises 15 residues. CDR3 sequence reads: CASSQDLRTAYGYTF. The CDR3 coding sequence is TGCGCCAGCAGCCAAGATTTAAGGACGGCCTATGGCTACACCTTC.

The chain couples TRBV6-6 to TRBJ1-1; 7 nucleotides line up with TRBD1. Unmatched junction bases numbered 9, after V lost 4 bases and J lost 10 bases. Germline V lookup: CDR1 MNHNY, CDR2 SVGAGI (reference sequence). The CDR3 contains 13 residues. The CDR3 protein is CASSSVRGPGAFF. CDR3 nucleotide sequence: TGTGCCAGCAGTTCGGTTAGGGGGCCGGGAGCTTTCTTT.

This clonotype was detected many times. This chain uses TRBV7-9 with TRBJ2-3; the D gene is possibly TRBD2 (6 bases). Trimming stripped 0 bases from V and 0 bases from J, with 10 bases between. Germline V gives CDR1 SEHNR, CDR2 FQNEAQ (reference sequence). The length of the CDR3 is 16 residues. The CDR3 region is CASSLAARGSTDTQYF. The CDR3 nucleotides are TGTGCCAGCAGCTTAGCGGCGCGGGGTAGCACAGATACGCAGTATTTT.

This clonotype was counted between two and nine times. The chain combines TRBV5-1 with TRBJ2-6, with a tentative D call TRBD1 (6 bases). The CDR3 is 18 residues long. The ends were cut back, 3 bases at V and 0 bases at J, with 16 bases in the middle. Germline CDR1 reads SGHRS; CDR2 reads YFSETQ. CDR3 bases: TGCGCCAGCAGCTCCGCCACAGGGATTTCCTCTGGGGCCAACGTCCTGACTTTC. Translating gives CASSSATGISSGANVLTF.

This clonotype showed up just a few times. The genes are TRBV5-1 and TRBJ1-5, with 7 nucleotides matching TRBD1. The trim removed 6 bases at V and 5 bases at J, leaving 17 bases unmatched. From germline, CDR1 is SGHRS and CDR2 YFSETQ. The CDR3 spans 17 residues. The CDR3 DNA is TGCGCCAGCAACCAGATTGGGCAGGGGGGCGGGGATCAGCCCCAGCATTTT. This translates into CASNQIGQGGGDQPQHF.

This clonotype has a handful of counts. The chain is built from TRBV3-1 and TRBJ1-1; D remains unclear. The CDR3 spans 16 residues. V lost 4 bases, J lost 4 bases, and 19 bases lay in between. CDR1 and CDR2 (germline): LGHDT, YNNKEL (reference sequence). CDR3 nucleotide sequence: TGTGCCAGCAGCCCCACAATGGGGAATATGGGCACTGAAGCTTTCTTT. Its translation: CASSPTMGNMGTEAFF.

This clonotype was seen more than once but under ten times. One junction end disagrees with the germline gene, perhaps due to a read error. The rearrangement links TRBV25-1 to TRBJ1-4; D is unresolved. Germline V gene lookup returns CDR1 MGHDK and CDR2 SYGVNS. There are 14 residues in the CDR3. CDR3 nucleotides: TGTGCCAGCAGTGCGACGAGGACTAGTGAAAAACTGTTTTTT. It is translated as CASSATRTSEKLFF.

This clonotype appeared a few times. The chain is built from TRBV11-2 and TRBJ2-3; D possibly corresponds to TRBD2 (5 bases). CDR3 length: 16 residues. The V and J ends lost 1 base and 2 bases respectively, with 13 bases between them. From germline, CDR1 is SGHAT and CDR2 FQNNGV. In DNA, the CDR3 is TGTGCCAGCAGCTTAGGACACTCCGGGAACACAGATACGCAGTATTTT. Protein: CASSLGHSGNTDTQYF.

This clonotype was seen repeatedly, ten times or more. The chain recombines TRBV12-3 or TRBV12-4 with TRBJ2-7, with D perhaps matching TRBD2 (6 bases). Trimming removed 6 bases at V and 3 bases at J, with 12 bases between. The CDR3 runs to 13 residues. The CDR3 spells CASSQTAGYEQYF. In nucleotides, the CDR3 is TGTGCCAGCAGCCAGACAGCGGGCTACGAGCAGTACTTC.

This clonotype was observed many times. The chain's CDR3 is CSARTGTYEQYF. CDR3 coding DNA: TGCAGTGCTAGGACAGGGACCTACGAGCAGTACTTC. The rearrangement joins TRBV20-1 to TRBJ2-7; the match to TRBD1 covers 7 bases. The CDR3 loop spans 12 amino acids. Germline trimming cut 3 bases from V and 2 bases from J; bases unmatched to any gene: 1. CDR1 DFQATT and CDR2 SNEGSKA come from the germline V gene (reference sequence).

CDR3 sequence: CASTVGLRGGYTF. The CDR3 DNA is TGTGCCAGCACCGTGGGTCTAAGGGGTGGCTACACCTTC. V gene TRBV11-2 combines with J gene TRBJ1-2; tentative D call: TRBD1 (5 bases). The germline V gene encodes CDR1 SGHAT and CDR2 FQNNGV. The V end lost 7 bases, the J end lost 7 bases, and 16 bases lay between the germline ends. The CDR3 sequence is 13 residues long.

This clonotype was seen more than once but under ten times. CDR3 in amino acids: CASSGLAYGGSTDTQYF. The CDR3 DNA reads as TGTGCCAGCAGCGGCCTAGCTTACGGGGGGAGCACAGATACGCAGTATTTT. This sequence joins TRBV7-2 and TRBJ2-3, with TRBD2 identical over 7 bases. The CDR3 extends over 17 amino acids. CDR1 SGHTA and CDR2 FQGNSA come from the germline V gene. With 5 bases clipped from V and 0 bases from J, the junction kept 11 bases outside the gene matches.

This clonotype showed up many times. This chain uses TRBV7-3 with TRBJ2-3, with 12 nucleotides matching TRBD2. Germline V gene lookup returns CDR1 SGHTA and CDR2 FQGTGA. The CDR3 has 17 residues. V lost 4 bases and J lost 1; bases outside the gene matches: 6. The CDR3 DNA sequence: TGTGCCAGCAGCTCGCGACTAGCGGGGGACCGCACAGATACGCAGTATTTT. Its translation is CASSSRLAGDRTDTQYF.

The V gene is TRBV12-5, the J gene TRBJ1-2, with 7 positions matching TRBD1. CDR3 length: 14 amino acids. V dropped 6 bases and J dropped 4; count of bases not matched to a gene: 8. The germline gives CDR1 LGHNT, CDR2 FRNRAP. In DNA form, the CDR3 reads TGTGCTAGTGGAACCCAACAGGGGATCTATGGCTACACCTTC. Its protein product is CASGTQQGIYGYTF.

This clonotype was observed a few times. The chain carries TRBV9 and TRBJ2-1; no clear D. Germline CDR1 and CDR2: SGDLS and YYNGEE. The CDR3 extends over 14 amino acids. Trimming cost V 0 bases and J 4 bases, with 8 bases left between them. In DNA form, the CDR3 reads TGTGCCAGCAGCGTAGCCAGCCGATACAATGAGCAGTTCTTC. Translated, it gives CASSVASRYNEQFF.

The sample holds a few counts of this clonotype. The chain links TRBV19 to TRBJ2-6, with no clear D. V was pared by 0 bases and J by 2 bases, with 11 bases between. Germline CDR1 is LNHDA and CDR2 is SQIVND (reference sequence). CDR3 length: 17 residues. The CDR3 sequence is CASSIETLSTGANVLTF. The CDR3 DNA reads as TGTGCCAGTAGTATAGAAACCCTAAGTACTGGGGCCAACGTCCTGACTTTC.

This chain uses TRBV6-2 or TRBV6-3 with TRBJ2-7; tentatively, D is TRBD1 (7 bases). There are 14 residues in the CDR3. Trimming removed 6 bases at V and 3 bases at J, with 15 bases between. Germline values: CDR1 MNHEY, CDR2 SVGEGT. CDR3 sequence: CASRQQGRLYEQYV. The CDR3 DNA is TGTGCCAGCAGACAACAGGGGAGGCTCTACGAGCAGTACGTC.

The J gene is TRBJ2-5, the V gene TRBV20-1; TRBD1 aligns across 7 bases. V dropped 0 bases and J dropped 2; count of bases not matched to a gene: 3. Germline V gene lookup returns CDR1 DFQATT and CDR2 SNEGSKA (reference sequence). The CDR3 totals 14 residues. Written as DNA, the CDR3 is TGCAGTGCTAGAGATCGACAGGGACAAGAGACCCAGTACTTC. Its translation is CSARDRQGQETQYF.

The sample holds many counts of this clonotype. This chain connects TRBV7-6 to TRBJ2-1; either TRBD1 or TRBD2 may fit D (7 bases each). Trimming pared 5 bases from V and 2 bases from J, leaving 13 bases between. The CDR3 spans 15 residues. Germline V CDR1 and CDR2: SGHVS, FNYEAQ. DNA of the CDR3: TGTGCCAGCAGCCCCAGGGGGGGGGCCTACAATGAGCAGTTCTTC. This translates into CASSPRGGAYNEQFF.

This clonotype has just a few counts. The chain couples TRBV12-3 or TRBV12-4 to TRBJ1-3; D uncertain. This CDR3 comprises 20 residues. Deletions cut 2 bases from V and 4 bases from J, with 27 bases between. The CDR3, as DNA: TGTGCCAGCAGTTTAAGAGCCTCTTCGTGGGGTCGCGGGGAGGGAAACACCATATATTTT. This codes for CASSLRASSWGRGEGNTIYF.

This clonotype showed up many times. V is TRBV21-1 and J is TRBJ2-1; the table's D call of TRBD1 was not tested on the DNA. TRBV21-1 is designated a pseudogene. The length of the CDR3 is 18 residues. The chain's CDR3 is CASSKNGQGVISYNEQFF. The CDR3 DNA is TGTGCCAGCAGCAAAAATGGACAGGGTGTTATATCCTACAATGAGCAGTTCTTC.